This entry is about one T cell receptor beta chain. Sequencing used immunoSEQ multiplex PCR; TCRdb keeps in-frame clones, though not all of them. The repertoire includes approximately 76,000 clones, 90% to 95% of them detected once, and 4.5% to 5.5% sits in the top ten. This sample stems from a study of T cell responses to AZD1222 COVID-19 vaccine. Germline CDR1 reads SGHKS; CDR2 reads YYEKEE (reference sequence). The ends were cut back, 4 bases at V and 1 base at J, with 8 bases in the middle. The length of the CDR3 is 13 residues. Sequenced here: peripheral blood, sampled on day 0 of MenACWY control vaccination. The chain combines TRBV5-5 with TRBJ1-1, with D possibly TRBD1 on 5 matching bases. The receptor was derived from an adult in good health. CDR3 loop: CASSPGQNTEAFF. As DNA, the CDR3 is TGTGCCAGCAGCCCCGGACAGAACACTGAAGCTTTCTTT.